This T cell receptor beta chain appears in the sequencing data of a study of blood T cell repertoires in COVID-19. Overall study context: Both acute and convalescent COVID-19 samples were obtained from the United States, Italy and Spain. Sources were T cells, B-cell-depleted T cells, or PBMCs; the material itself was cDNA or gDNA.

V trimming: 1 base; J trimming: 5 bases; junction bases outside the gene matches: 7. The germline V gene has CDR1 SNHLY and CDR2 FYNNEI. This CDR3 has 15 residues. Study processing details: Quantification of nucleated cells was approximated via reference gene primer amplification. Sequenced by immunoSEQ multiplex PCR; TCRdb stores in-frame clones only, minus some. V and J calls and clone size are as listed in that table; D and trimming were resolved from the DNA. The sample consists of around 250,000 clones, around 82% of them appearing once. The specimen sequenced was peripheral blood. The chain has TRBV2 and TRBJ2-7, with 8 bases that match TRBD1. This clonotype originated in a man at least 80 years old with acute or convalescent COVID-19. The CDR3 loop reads CASSEGGTGGDEQYF. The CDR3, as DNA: TGTGCCAGCAGTGAAGGGGGGACAGGAGGGGACGAGCAGTACTTC.